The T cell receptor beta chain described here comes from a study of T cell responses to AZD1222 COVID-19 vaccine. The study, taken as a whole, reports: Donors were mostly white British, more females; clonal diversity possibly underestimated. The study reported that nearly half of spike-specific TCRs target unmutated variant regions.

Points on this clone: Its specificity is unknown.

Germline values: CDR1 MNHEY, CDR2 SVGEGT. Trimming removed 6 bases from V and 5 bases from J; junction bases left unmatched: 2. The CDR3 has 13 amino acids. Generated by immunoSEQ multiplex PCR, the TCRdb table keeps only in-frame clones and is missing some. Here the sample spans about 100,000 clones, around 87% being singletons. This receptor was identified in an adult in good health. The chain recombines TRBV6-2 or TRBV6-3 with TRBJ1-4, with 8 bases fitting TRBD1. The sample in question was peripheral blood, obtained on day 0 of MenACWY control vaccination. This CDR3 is CASSGTGNEKLFF. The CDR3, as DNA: TGTGCCAGCAGCGGGACAGGCAATGAAAAACTGTTTTTT.